Given below is one T cell receptor beta chain in context. The data were obtained in a study of blood T cell repertoires in COVID-19. Study in general: COVID-19 samples from acute and convalescent phases originated in the United States, Italy and Spain. In each case, the material was cDNA or gDNA derived from T cells, B-cell-depleted T cells, or PBMCs.

CDR3 length: 14 amino acids. J lost 8 bases, V lost 10 bases, and 16 bases had no gene match. Per the germline V gene, CDR1 is ENHRY and CDR2 is SYGVKD. Allocation to cohorts depended on clinical history reported by the participants. The table came from immunoSEQ multiplex PCR; TCRdb's copy has only in-frame clones and leaves some out. Here the sample spans just over 300,000 clones, over 80% being singletons. The specimen was PBMCs or T cells enriched from blood (not recorded which). This clonotype was sampled from a woman younger than 30 who had recovered from COVID-19. The chain carries TRBV10-3 and TRBJ1-2; 7 nucleotides match TRBD1. The CDR3 spells CATLRQGEGQGYTF. The CDR3 DNA follows: TGTGCCACCCTAAGACAGGGAGAGGGTCAGGGCTACACCTTC.